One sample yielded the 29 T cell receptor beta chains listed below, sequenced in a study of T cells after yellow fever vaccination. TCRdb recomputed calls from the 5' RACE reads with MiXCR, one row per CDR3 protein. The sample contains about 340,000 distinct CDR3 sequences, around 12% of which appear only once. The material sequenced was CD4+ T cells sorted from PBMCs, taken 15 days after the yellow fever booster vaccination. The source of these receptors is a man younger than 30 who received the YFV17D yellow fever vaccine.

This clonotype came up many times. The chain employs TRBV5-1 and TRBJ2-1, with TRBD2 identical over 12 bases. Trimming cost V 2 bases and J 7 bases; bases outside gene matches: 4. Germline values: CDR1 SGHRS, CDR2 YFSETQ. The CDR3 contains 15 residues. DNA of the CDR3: TGCGCCAGCAGCTTCTCTAGCGGGGGGGAAAATGAGCAGTTCTTC. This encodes CASSFSSGGENEQFF.

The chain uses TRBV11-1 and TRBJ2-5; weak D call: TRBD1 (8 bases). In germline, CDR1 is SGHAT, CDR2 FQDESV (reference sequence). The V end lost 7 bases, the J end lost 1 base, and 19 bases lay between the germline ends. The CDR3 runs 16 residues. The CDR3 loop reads CASTGRGGTGQETQYF. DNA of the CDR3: TGTGCCAGCACCGGCCGGGGAGGGACAGGCCAAGAGACCCAGTACTTC.

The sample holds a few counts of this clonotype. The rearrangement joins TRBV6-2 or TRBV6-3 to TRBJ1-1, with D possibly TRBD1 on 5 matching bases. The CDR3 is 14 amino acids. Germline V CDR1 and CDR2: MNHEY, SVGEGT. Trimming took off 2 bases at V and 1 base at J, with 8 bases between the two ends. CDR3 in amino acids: CASSYDTGNTEAFF. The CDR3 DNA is TGTGCCAGCAGTTACGATACAGGGAACACTGAAGCTTTCTTT.

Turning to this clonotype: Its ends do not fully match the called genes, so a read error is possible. CDR3 amino acids: CASSRSGRGGEKLYF. Here the CDR3 DNA reads TGCGCCAGCAGCCGGTCTGGCAGGGGAGGCGAAAAACTGTATTTT. The rearrangement uses TRBV4-3 and TRBJ1-4; weak D call: TRBD1 (6 bases). CDR1 and CDR2 (germline): LGHNA, YSLEER. The CDR3 consists of 15 residues.

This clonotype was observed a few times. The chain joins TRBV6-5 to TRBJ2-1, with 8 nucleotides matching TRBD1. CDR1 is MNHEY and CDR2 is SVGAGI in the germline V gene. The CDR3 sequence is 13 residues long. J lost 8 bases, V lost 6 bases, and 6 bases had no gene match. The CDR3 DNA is TGTGCCAGCAGGGCACAGGGGGGACATGAGCAGTTCTTC. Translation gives CASRAQGGHEQFF.

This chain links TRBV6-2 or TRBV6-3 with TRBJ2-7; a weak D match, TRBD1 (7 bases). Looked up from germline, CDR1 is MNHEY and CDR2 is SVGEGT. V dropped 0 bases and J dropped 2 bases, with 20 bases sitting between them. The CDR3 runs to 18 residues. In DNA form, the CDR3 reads TGTGCCAGCAGTTACTCGAACAGGGGAGGCCGTTCTACCTACGAGCAGTACTTC. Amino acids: CASSYSNRGGRSTYEQYF.

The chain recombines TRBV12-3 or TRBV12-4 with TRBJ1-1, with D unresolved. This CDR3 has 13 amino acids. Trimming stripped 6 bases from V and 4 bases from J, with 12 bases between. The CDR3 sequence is CASRLPDGTEAFF. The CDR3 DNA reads TGTGCCAGCAGGTTACCCGACGGCACTGAAGCTTTCTTT.

The CDR3 here is CASRLNLGNSPLHF. The CDR3 nucleotides are TGTGCCAGCAGATTAAACCTAGGGAATTCACCCCTCCACTTT. The chain combines TRBV12-3 or TRBV12-4 with TRBJ1-6; the D is unclear. The length of the CDR3 is 14 residues. V was pared by 6 bases and J by 7 bases, with 13 bases between.

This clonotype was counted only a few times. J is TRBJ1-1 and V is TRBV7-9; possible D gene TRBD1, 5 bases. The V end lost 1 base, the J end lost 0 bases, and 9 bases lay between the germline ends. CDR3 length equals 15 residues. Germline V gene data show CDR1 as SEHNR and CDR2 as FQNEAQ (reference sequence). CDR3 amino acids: CASSLGGLLNTEAFF. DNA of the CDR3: TGTGCCAGCAGCTTAGGGGGACTACTGAACACTGAAGCTTTCTTT.

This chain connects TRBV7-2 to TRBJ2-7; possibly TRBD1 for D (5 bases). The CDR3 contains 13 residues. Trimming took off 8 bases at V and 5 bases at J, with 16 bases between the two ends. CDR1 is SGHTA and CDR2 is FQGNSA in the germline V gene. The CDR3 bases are TGTGCCAGCTCTCGTGCCAGGGCGGACGAGCAGTACTTC. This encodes CASSRARADEQYF.

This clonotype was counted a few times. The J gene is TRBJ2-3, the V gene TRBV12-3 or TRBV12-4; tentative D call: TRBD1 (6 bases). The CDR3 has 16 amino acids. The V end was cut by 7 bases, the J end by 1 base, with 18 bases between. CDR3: CASNTATGLGTDTQYF. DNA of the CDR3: TGTGCCAGCAATACCGCAACAGGGCTGGGCACAGATACGCAGTATTTT.

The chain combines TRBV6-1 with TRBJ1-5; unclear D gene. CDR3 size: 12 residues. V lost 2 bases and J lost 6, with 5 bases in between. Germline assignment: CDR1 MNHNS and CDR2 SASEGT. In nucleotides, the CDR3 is TGTGCCAGCAGTGAACAGTTTCAGCCCCAGCATTTT. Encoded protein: CASSEQFQPQHF.

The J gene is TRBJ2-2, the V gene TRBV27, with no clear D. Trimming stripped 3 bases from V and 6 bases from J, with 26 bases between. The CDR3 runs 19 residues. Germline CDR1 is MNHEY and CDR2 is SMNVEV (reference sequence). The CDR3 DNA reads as TGTGCCAGCAGTTTTTTTTCGGTGGGGTTGGGCAACGCACCCGGGGAGCTGTTTTTT. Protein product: CASSFFSVGLGNAPGELFF.

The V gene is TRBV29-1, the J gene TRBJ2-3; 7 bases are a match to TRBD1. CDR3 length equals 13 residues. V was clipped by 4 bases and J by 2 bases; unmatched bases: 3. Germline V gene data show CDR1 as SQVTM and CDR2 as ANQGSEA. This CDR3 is CSVGQGTTDTQYF. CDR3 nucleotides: TGCAGCGTTGGACAGGGAACCACAGATACGCAGTATTTT.

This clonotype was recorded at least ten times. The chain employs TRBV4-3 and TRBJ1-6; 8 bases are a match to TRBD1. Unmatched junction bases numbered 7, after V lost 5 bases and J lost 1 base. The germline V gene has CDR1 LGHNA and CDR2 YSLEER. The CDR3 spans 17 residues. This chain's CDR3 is CASSYDRGGSYNSPLHF. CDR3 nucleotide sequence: TGCGCCAGCAGCTATGACAGGGGAGGTTCCTATAATTCACCCCTCCACTTT.

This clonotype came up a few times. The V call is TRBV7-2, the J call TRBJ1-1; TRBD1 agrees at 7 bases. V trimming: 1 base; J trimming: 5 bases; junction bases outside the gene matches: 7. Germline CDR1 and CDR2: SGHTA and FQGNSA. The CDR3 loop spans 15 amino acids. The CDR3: CASSLVAGGRTEAFF. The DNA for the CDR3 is TGTGCCAGCAGCTTAGTAGCAGGGGGTAGGACTGAAGCTTTCTTT.

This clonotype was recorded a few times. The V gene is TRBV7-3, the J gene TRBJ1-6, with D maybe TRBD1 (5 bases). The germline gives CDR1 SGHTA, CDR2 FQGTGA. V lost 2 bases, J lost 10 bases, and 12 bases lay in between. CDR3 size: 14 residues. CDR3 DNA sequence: TGTGCCAGCAGCTTACAGGGAACGGGCTCACCCCTCCACTTT. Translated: CASSLQGTGSPLHF.

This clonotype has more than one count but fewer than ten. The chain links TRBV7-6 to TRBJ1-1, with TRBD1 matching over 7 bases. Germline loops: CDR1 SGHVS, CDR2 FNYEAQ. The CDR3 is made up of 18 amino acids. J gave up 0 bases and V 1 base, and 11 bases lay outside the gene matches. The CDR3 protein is CASSLGLGQVGMNTEAFF. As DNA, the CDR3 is TGTGCCAGCAGCTTAGGTCTTGGACAGGTGGGAATGAACACTGAAGCTTTCTTT.

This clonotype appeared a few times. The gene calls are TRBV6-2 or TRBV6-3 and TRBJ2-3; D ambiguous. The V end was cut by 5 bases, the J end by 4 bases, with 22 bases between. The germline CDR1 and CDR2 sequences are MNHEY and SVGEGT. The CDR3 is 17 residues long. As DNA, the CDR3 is TGTGCCAGCAGTCCCAGTGCCGGCAGGCCAGACGCAGATACGCAGTATTTT. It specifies CASSPSAGRPDADTQYF.

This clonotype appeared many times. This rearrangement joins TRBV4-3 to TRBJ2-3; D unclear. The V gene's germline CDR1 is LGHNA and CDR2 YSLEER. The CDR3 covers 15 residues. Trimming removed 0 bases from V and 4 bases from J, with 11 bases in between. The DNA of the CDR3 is TGCGCCAGCAGCCAAGAAGGACGGCCTTCAGATACGCAGTATTTT. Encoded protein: CASSQEGRPSDTQYF.

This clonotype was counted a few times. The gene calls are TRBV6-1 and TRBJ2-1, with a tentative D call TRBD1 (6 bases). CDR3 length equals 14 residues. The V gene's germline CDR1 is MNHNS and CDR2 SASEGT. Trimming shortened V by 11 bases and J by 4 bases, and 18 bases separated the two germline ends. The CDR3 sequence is CAGSYDRSYNEQFF. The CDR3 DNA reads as TGTGCCGGCTCGTACGACAGGAGTTACAATGAGCAGTTCTTC.

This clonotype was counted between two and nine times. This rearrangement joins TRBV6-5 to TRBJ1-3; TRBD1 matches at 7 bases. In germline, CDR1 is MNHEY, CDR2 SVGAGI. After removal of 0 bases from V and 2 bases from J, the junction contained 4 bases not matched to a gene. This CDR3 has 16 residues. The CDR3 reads CASSYSGTAAGNTIYF. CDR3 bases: TGTGCCAGCAGTTACTCAGGGACAGCGGCTGGAAACACCATATATTTT.

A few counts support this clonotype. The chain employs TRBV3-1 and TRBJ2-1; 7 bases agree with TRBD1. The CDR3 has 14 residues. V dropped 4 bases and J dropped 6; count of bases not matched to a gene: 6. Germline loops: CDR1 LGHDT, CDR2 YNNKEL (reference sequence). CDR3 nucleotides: TGTGCCAGCAGCCGGGAATCAGGGGGCAATGAGCAGTTCTTC. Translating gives CASSRESGGNEQFF.

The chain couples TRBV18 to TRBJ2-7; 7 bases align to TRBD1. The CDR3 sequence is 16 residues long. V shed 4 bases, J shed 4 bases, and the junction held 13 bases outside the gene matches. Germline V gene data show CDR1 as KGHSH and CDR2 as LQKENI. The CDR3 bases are TGTGCCAGCTCACGCCTCCCGGGACAGCGTTTTTACGAGCAGTACTTC. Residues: CASSRLPGQRFYEQYF.

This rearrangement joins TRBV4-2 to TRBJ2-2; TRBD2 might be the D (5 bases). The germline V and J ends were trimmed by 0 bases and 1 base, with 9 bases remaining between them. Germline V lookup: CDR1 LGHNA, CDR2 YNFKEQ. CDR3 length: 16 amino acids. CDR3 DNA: TGTGCCAGCAGCCAAGAGAGAGGGAGGAACACCGGGGAGCTGTTTTTT. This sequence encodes CASSQERGRNTGELFF.

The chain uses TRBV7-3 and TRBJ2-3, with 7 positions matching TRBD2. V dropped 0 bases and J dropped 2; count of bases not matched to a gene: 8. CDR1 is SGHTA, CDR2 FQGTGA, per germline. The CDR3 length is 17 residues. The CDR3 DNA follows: TGTGCCAGCAGCTTAACGAGGAGCGGGGACGCCACAGATACGCAGTATTTT. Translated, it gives CASSLTRSGDATDTQYF. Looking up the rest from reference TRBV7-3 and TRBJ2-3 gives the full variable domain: GAGVSQTPSNKVTEKGKYVELRCDPISGHTALYWYRQSLGQGPEFLIYFQGTGAADDSGLPNDRFFAVRPEGSVSTLKIQRTERGDSAVYLCASSLTRSGDATDTQYFGPGTRLTVL.

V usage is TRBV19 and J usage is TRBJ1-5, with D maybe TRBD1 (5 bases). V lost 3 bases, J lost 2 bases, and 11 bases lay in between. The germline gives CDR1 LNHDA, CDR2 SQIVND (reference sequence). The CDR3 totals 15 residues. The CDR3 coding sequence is TGTGCCAGTAGTATCCAGGGCAGGGGCAATCAGCCCCAGCATTTT. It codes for CASSIQGRGNQPQHF.

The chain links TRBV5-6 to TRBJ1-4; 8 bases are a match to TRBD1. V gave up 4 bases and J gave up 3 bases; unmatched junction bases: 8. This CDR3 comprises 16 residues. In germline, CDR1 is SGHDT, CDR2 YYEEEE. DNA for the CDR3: TGTGCCAGCAGCCGCGGACCGGGACAGGCTAATGAAAAACTGTTTTTT. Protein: CASSRGPGQANEKLFF.

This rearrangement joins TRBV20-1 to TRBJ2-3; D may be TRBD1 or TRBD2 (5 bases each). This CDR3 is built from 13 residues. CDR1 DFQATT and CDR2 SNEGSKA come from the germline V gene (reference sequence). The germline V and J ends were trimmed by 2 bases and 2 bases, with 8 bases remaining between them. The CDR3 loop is CSARRGPTDTQYF. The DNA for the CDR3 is TGCAGTGCTAGACGGGGCCCCACAGATACGCAGTATTTT.